These 27 T cell receptor beta chains originate from one sample sequenced in a study of cytomegalovirus exposure and HLA in healthy donors (dated by TCRdb to 2016 to 2017). Libraries came from the immunoSEQ multiplex PCR assay. A mixture of 60 forward primers for TCR Vbeta segments and 13 reverse primers for TCR Jbeta segments was used in the multiplex PCR. Here the immuneACCESS table is served through TCRdb, limited to in-frame sequences with V and J called. Missing clones are a known gap in these copies; in checked studies unresolved V genes cover under half, and the rest lacks a known reason. The sample table holds 90,000 to 150,000 clones, of which around 67% were seen once. About 4% of the sample comes from the top ten. Material for sequencing was PBMCs. The receptors derive from a woman aged 40 to 49 in good health and CMV-seronegative.

Of note for this clone: Mismatch with germline at one junction end may stem from a read error. The same CDR3 arises from other DNA sequences in this sample as well. The V and J genes are TRBV7-9 and TRBJ2-5; 9 bases map to TRBD2. This CDR3 is 13 amino acids long. CDR1 and CDR2 (germline): SEHNR, FQNEAQ (reference sequence). Written as DNA, the CDR3 is TGTTCCAGCAGCTTAGCGGGAGAGGAGACCCAGTACTTC. Protein: CSSSLAGEETQYF.

This clone was detected only a few times. DNA of the CDR3: TGTGCCAGCAGTTACACGGGAGTAACTGACGAGCAGTACTTC. This codes for CASSYTGVTDEQYF. This rearrangement joins TRBV6-5 to TRBJ2-5; D is possibly TRBD2 (6 bases). The closer fit of TRBJ2-7 to the DNA end suggests the J call may be wrong. This CDR3 contains 14 residues. The germline V gene encodes CDR1 MNHEY and CDR2 SVGAGI.

The rearrangement links TRBV5-4 to TRBJ2-7; TRBD2 matches 11 bases. Germline V lookup: CDR1 SGHNT, CDR2 YYREEE (reference sequence). The V gene end was trimmed by 3 bases and the J gene end by 7 bases; junction bases not matched to a gene: 12. The CDR3 has 16 amino acids. The CDR3 protein is CASSWGPSGGPGEQYF. CDR3 coding DNA: TGTGCCAGCAGCTGGGGGCCTAGCGGGGGGCCGGGGGAGCAGTACTTC.

The chain recombines TRBV11-3 with TRBJ1-1; D gene uncertain. Trimming cost V 1 base and J 11 bases, with 20 bases left between them. Germline V gene sequence: CDR1 SGHNT, CDR2 YENEEA. The CDR3 is made up of 15 amino acids. The CDR3 DNA reads TGTGCCAGCAGCTTAGGCCAGGCAGGCGAAAGTGTGGCTTTCTTT. Translation: CASSLGQAGESVAFF.

The rearrangement joins TRBV6-5 to TRBJ1-5; D remains ambiguous. Germline V gene sequence: CDR1 MNHEY, CDR2 SVGAGI. The CDR3 consists of 15 residues. V lost 3 bases to trimming and J lost 7 bases, with 16 bases between them. The CDR3 sequence: CASSYSADRVQPQHF. The CDR3, as DNA: TGTGCCAGCAGTTATAGCGCAGACCGGGTCCAGCCCCAGCATTTT.

The chain carries TRBV18 and TRBJ2-3; tentative D call: TRBD2 (5 bases). CDR1 KGHSH and CDR2 LQKENI come from the germline V gene. The CDR3 totals 15 residues. The V gene lost 3 bases and the J gene lost 4 bases, with 14 bases spanning the gap. This chain's CDR3 is CASSPRGPAADTQYF. Written as DNA, the CDR3 is TGTGCCAGCTCACCCCGAGGGCCTGCGGCAGATACGCAGTATTTT.

The chain employs TRBV7-8 and TRBJ1-1; the match to TRBD1 covers 8 bases. The CDR3 has 18 residues. Per the germline V gene, CDR1 is SGHVS and CDR2 is FQNEAQ. The J segment lost 0 bases and the V segment lost 4 bases, leaving 13 bases of the junction unmatched. The CDR3 region is CASSSFWDRPSVNTEAFF. CDR3 DNA: TGTGCCAGCAGCTCCTTCTGGGACAGGCCATCCGTGAACACTGAAGCTTTCTTT.

This chain uses TRBV29-1 with TRBJ2-1; 10 positions agree with TRBD2. The CDR3 is made up of 15 amino acids. Germline assignment: CDR1 SQVTM and CDR2 ANQGSEA. V lost 3 bases to trimming and J lost 3 bases; unmatched junction nucleotides: 5. CDR3 DNA: TGCAGCGTTGAGGCTAGCGGGAGTCTCTACAATGAGCAGTTCTTC. Its protein is CSVEASGSLYNEQFF.

The chain is built from TRBV11-3 and TRBJ2-7; 8 bases fit TRBD2. The germline CDR1 and CDR2 sequences are SGHNT and YENEEA. J lost 3 bases, V lost 2 bases, and 6 bases had no gene match. The CDR3 spans 15 residues. DNA for the CDR3: TGTGCCAGCAGCTTATTCCCGGGAGGGGACTACGAGCAGTACTTC. It codes for CASSLFPGGDYEQYF.

The CDR3 nucleotides read TGTGCCAGCTCGCTAAAGACTCTTAATGAGCAGTTCTTC. Its protein is CASSLKTLNEQFF. The V gene is TRBV18, the J gene TRBJ2-1, with D unresolved. V dropped 6 bases and J dropped 7 bases, with 13 bases sitting between them. Germline V lookup: CDR1 KGHSH, CDR2 LQKENI. This CDR3 is 13 amino acids long.

The genes are TRBV27 and TRBJ2-1; TRBD2 matches at 9 bases. J lost 7 bases, V lost 0 bases, and 1 base had no gene match. Germline values: CDR1 MNHEY, CDR2 SMNVEV (reference sequence). The CDR3 length is 14 residues. As DNA, the CDR3 is TGTGCCAGCAGTTTATCTAGCGGGAGTAATGAGCAGTTCTTC. It yields the protein CASSLSSGSNEQFF.

The chain joins TRBV4-2 to TRBJ2-3, with TRBD2 matching over 8 bases. Germline V gene lookup returns CDR1 LGHNA and CDR2 YNFKEQ. V shed 4 bases, J shed 4 bases, and the junction held 10 bases outside the gene matches. The CDR3 is 16 residues long. CDR3 amino acids: CASSPSGRGLPDTQYF. The CDR3 bases are TGTGCCAGCAGCCCGAGCGGGAGAGGTCTTCCAGATACGCAGTATTTT.

A remark on this clone: The junction and the germline gene differ at one end; a read error may be behind it. The gene calls are TRBV7-7 and TRBJ2-3; 12 positions agree with TRBD2. Germline assignment: CDR1 SSHAT and CDR2 FNYEAQ (reference sequence). The CDR3 is 16 amino acids. CDR3 in DNA: TGTGCTAGCAGCCCACTAGCGGGAGGAGGCACAGATACGCAGTATTTT. Its translation: CASSPLAGGGTDTQYF.

This sequence joins TRBV7-9 and TRBJ1-2; a weak D match, TRBD1 (5 bases). The CDR3 totals 16 residues. Looked up from germline, CDR1 is SEHNR and CDR2 is FQNEAQ (reference sequence). V lost 0 bases to trimming and J lost 2 bases, with 13 bases between them. The CDR3 nucleotides read TGTGCCAGCAGCTTAGCTATGGGGCAGGGCAACTATGGCTACACCTTC. Its protein product is CASSLAMGQGNYGYTF. The variable domain in full, with the rest retrieved from reference TRBV7-9 and TRBJ1-2, is DTGVSQNPRHKITKRGQNVTFRCDPISEHNRLYWYRQTLGQGPEFLTYFQNEAQLEKSRLLSDRFSAERPKGSFSTLEIQRTEQGDSAMYLCASSLAMGQGNYGYTFGSGTRLTVV.

The chain has TRBV7-9 and TRBJ2-1, with D possibly matching TRBD2 (6 bases). The CDR3 is 15 residues long. The germline gives CDR1 SEHNR, CDR2 FQNEAQ (reference sequence). Trimming pared 1 base from V and 4 bases from J, leaving 11 bases between. The CDR3 DNA sequence: TGTGCCAGCAGCTTAGGTTATAGCGGTTACAATGAGCAGTTCTTC. This sequence encodes CASSLGYSGYNEQFF.

The CDR3 DNA follows: TGTGCCAGTAGTATCCACAGGGATCGGGCTTTCTTT. Protein product: CASSIHRDRAFF. The chain is built from TRBV19 and TRBJ1-1, with D possibly matching TRBD1 (6 bases). V was trimmed by 3 bases and J by 11 bases, leaving 13 bases between them. The length of the CDR3 is 12 residues. From germline, CDR1 is LNHDA and CDR2 SQIVND (reference sequence).

J is TRBJ1-5 and V is TRBV27; TRBD1 aligns across 10 bases. Germline values: CDR1 MNHEY, CDR2 SMNVEV (reference sequence). V lost 5 bases and J lost 4; bases outside the gene matches: 8. This CDR3 spans 16 amino acids. The CDR3 reads CASSPEDRGRNQPQHF. The CDR3 nucleotides read TGTGCCAGCAGTCCCGAGGACAGGGGGAGGAATCAGCCCCAGCATTTT.

This clone was detected a few times. The chain employs TRBV7-2 and TRBJ1-1; D perhaps matches TRBD1 (6 bases). CDR3 size: 14 residues. CDR1 SGHTA and CDR2 FQGNSA come from the germline V gene. The ends were cut back, 4 bases at V and 1 base at J, with 10 bases in the middle. CDR3 sequence: CASSSKQGNTEAFF. The CDR3 DNA reads as TGTGCCAGCAGCTCAAAACAGGGGAACACTGAAGCTTTCTTT.

The table lists this clone with a few counts. The V call is TRBV4-1, the J call TRBJ1-1; D might be TRBD1 (5 bases). The CDR3 contains 15 residues. V lost 0 bases and J lost 9, with 17 bases in between. Germline V gene data show CDR1 as MGHRA and CDR2 as YSYEKL. In DNA form, the CDR3 reads TGCGCCAGCAGCCAAGACAGCCAAGCAGGGTTTAAAGCTTTCTTT. Encoded protein: CASSQDSQAGFKAFF.

The chain is built from TRBV10-3 and TRBJ2-3; D remains unclear. Trimming left V 11 bases short and J 0 bases short, with 15 bases between. Germline CDR1 and CDR2: ENHRY and SYGVKD. The CDR3 is 14 amino acids. This chain's CDR3 is CAATASVSTDTQYF. DNA for the CDR3: TGTGCCGCTACAGCTTCCGTGAGCACAGATACGCAGTATTTT.

The V gene is TRBV6-1, the J gene TRBJ2-1, with D uncertain. Trimming removed 7 bases at V and 0 bases at J, with 7 bases between. Germline values: CDR1 MNHNS, CDR2 SASEGT. The CDR3 contains 13 residues. The CDR3 spells CASKQFSYNEQFF. The CDR3 DNA reads TGTGCCAGCAAACAGTTCTCCTACAATGAGCAGTTCTTC.

This chain connects TRBV5-1 to TRBJ1-6, with a tentative D call TRBD1 (5 bases). V lost 3 bases, J lost 10 bases, and 17 bases lay in between. The CDR3 is 15 residues long. CDR1 and CDR2 from the germline V gene are SGHRS and YFSETQ. CDR3 sequence (DNA): TGCGCCAGCAGCTCGGATTTGGGGGACTGGTCACCCCTCCACTTT. Translated, it gives CASSSDLGDWSPLHF. Complete variable domain (other parts from reference TRBV5-1 and TRBJ1-6): KAGVTQTPRYLIKTRGQQVTLSCSPISGHRSVSWYQQTPGQGLQFLFEYFSETQRNKGNFPGRFSGRQFSNSRSEMNVSTLELGDSALYLCASSSDLGDWSPLHFGNGTRLTVT.

The chain couples TRBV5-1 to TRBJ2-7; 8 nucleotides match TRBD1. The V gene end was trimmed by 7 bases and the J gene end by 1 base; junction bases not matched to a gene: 10. The germline gives CDR1 SGHRS, CDR2 YFSETQ. This CDR3 has 15 residues. CDR3 protein: CASAHLQGVSYEQYF. In DNA form, the CDR3 reads TGCGCCAGCGCCCACCTACAGGGGGTATCCTACGAGCAGTACTTC.

This chain connects TRBV10-3 to TRBJ2-5, with TRBD2 identical over 11 bases. J gave up 0 bases and V 11 bases, and 8 bases lay outside the gene matches. This CDR3 contains 15 residues. CDR1 and CDR2 from the germline V gene are ENHRY and SYGVKD. The CDR3 spells CAATSGMMYQETQYF. The CDR3 nucleotides read TGTGCCGCGACTAGCGGGATGATGTACCAAGAGACCCAGTACTTC.

The chain combines TRBV6-4 with TRBJ2-3; 11 bases are a match to TRBD2. The CDR3 is 16 residues long. Germline CDR1 MRHNA, CDR2 SNTAGT. The trim removed 2 bases at V and 3 bases at J, leaving 4 bases unmatched. CDR3 nucleotides: TGTGCCAGCAGTGACGCGGCTAGCGGGGGGACAGATACGCAGTATTTT. Protein product: CASSDAASGGTDTQYF.

This clone appeared a single time. The V call is TRBV19, the J call TRBJ2-1; no clear D gene. V was cut by 0 bases and J by 0 bases, with 9 bases left in between. Germline loops: CDR1 LNHDA, CDR2 SQIVND (reference sequence). This CDR3 comprises 16 residues. The CDR3 coding sequence is TGTGCCAGTAGTATAGATCTGGCGGTCTCCTACAATGAGCAGTTCTTC. Amino acid sequence: CASSIDLAVSYNEQFF. Using reference TRBV19 and TRBJ2-1 for the parts outside the CDR3, the full variable domain is DGGITQSPKYLFRKEGQNVTLSCEQNLNHDAMYWYRQDPGQGLRLIYYSQIVNDFQKGDIAEGYSVSREKKESFPLTVTSAQKNPTAFYLCASSIDLAVSYNEQFFGPGTRLTVL.

This clone has more than one count but fewer than ten. The chain uses TRBV7-9 and TRBJ2-2; 10 nucleotides match TRBD2. The germline gives CDR1 SEHNR, CDR2 FQNEAQ (reference sequence). After removal of 7 bases from V and 5 bases from J, the junction contained 10 bases not matched to a gene. The length of the CDR3 is 16 residues. CDR3 protein: CASTPGALAGTGELFF. As DNA, the CDR3 is TGTGCCAGCACCCCAGGGGCACTAGCGGGAACCGGGGAGCTGTTTTTT.